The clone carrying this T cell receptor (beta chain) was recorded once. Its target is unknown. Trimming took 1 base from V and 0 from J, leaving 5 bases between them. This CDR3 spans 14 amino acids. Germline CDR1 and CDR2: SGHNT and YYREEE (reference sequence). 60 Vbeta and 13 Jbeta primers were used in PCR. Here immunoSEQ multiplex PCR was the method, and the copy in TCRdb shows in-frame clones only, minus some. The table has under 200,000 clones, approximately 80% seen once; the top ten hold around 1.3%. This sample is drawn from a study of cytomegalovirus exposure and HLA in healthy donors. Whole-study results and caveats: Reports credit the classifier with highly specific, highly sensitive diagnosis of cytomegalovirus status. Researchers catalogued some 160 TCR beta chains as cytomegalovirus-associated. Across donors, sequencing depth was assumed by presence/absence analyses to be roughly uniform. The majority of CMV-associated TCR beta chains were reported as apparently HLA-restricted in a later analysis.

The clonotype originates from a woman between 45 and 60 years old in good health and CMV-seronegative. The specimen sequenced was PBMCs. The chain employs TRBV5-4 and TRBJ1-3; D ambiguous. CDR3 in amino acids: CASSLSGSGNTIYF. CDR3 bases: TGTGCCAGCAGCTTGAGCGGCTCTGGAAACACCATATATTTT.